One TCR beta chain is described in this entry. The target antigen is unknown. Incorporated into the TCR beta cDNA libraries were unique molecular identifiers, which served to reduce PCR and sequencing biases. TCRdb fed the PCR reads into MiXCR, producing one record per CDR3 protein. The sample holds some 700,000 distinct CDR3 sequences; 55% to 60% are singletons and the top ten take about 11%. The entry originates in a study of post-analysis software for immune sequencing data. Trimming left V 0 bases short and J 0 bases short, with 6 bases between. The CDR3 spans 14 residues. The germline V gene has CDR1 LNHNV and CDR2 YYDKDF (reference sequence). Study-wide findings and caveats: Compared with controls, patients had more of five TRBV segments, including TRBV5-6, TRBV5-1 and TRBV20-1.

This sequence originates from a girl aged 2 to 10 with multiple sclerosis. J is TRBJ2-7 and V is TRBV15; D is unclear. The sample taken for sequencing was blood. CDR3 nucleotide sequence: TGTGCCACCAGCAGAGATAGCTGCTCCTACGAGCAGTACTTC. It specifies CATSRDSCSYEQYF. The variable domain in full, with the rest retrieved from reference TRBV15 and TRBJ2-7, is DAMVIQNPRYQVTQFGKPVTLSCSQTLNHNVMYWYQQKSSQAPKLLFHYYDKDFNNEADTPDNFQSRRPNTSFCFLDIRSPGLGDTAMYLCATSRDSCSYEQYFGPGTRLTVT.